The 21 T cell receptor beta chains listed next were all sequenced from one sample in a study of regulatory T cells in long-lasting Graves disease. Building the TCR beta libraries relied on iRepertoire HTBI primers, and CDR3 regions underwent Arm-PCR. TCRdb processed the multiplex PCR reads anew with MiXCR; each CDR3 protein has one entry. The sample lists 350,000 to 450,000 distinct CDR3 sequences, about a sixth occurring once. Noted time point: newly diagnosed GD, antithyroid drugs for less than 3 months. After RNA was extracted from PBMCs, the TCR library was made from it. In addition, the sample was reused for a study of T cells in Graves' hyperthyroidism and ophthalmopathy.

The sample here was peripheral blood mononuclear cells (PBMCs), taken at new diagnosis, from a patient treated with antithyroid drugs. These receptors came from a man aged 40-55 years with Graves disease.

There are many counts of this clonotype. The gene calls are TRBV4-1 and TRBJ2-3; D possibly corresponds to TRBD2 (6 bases). Trimming shortened V by 3 bases and J by 5 bases, and 18 bases separated the two germline ends. The CDR3 loop spans 16 amino acids. CDR1 and CDR2 (germline): MGHRA, YSYEKL. The CDR3, as DNA: TGCGCCAGCAGCCATTACGGGACTGCCGGCGGAGATACGCAGTATTTT. Its translation: CASSHYGTAGGDTQYF.

In its sample, this clonotype was seen many times. The CDR3 nucleotides are TGTGCCAGCAGCACTCAGGTTTCTAGCTCCTACGAGCAGTACTTC. Protein sequence: CASSTQVSSSYEQYF. This chain connects TRBV11-2 to TRBJ2-7, with D unclear. The V and J ends lost 5 bases and 0 bases respectively, with 14 bases between them. The CDR3 loop spans 15 amino acids. Germline V gene data show CDR1 as SGHAT and CDR2 as FQNNGV.

This clonotype was counted only a few times. V and J are TRBV28 and TRBJ2-6; 7 bases are shared with TRBD1. Germline values: CDR1 MDHEN, CDR2 SYDVKM. V was clipped by 5 bases and J by 2 bases; unmatched bases: 6. CDR3 length equals 16 residues. The CDR3 region is CASSASTGTGANVLTF. DNA for the CDR3: TGTGCCAGCAGTGCCTCGACAGGGACTGGGGCCAACGTCCTGACTTTC.

Only a few counts were recorded for this clonotype. This chain uses TRBV6-1 with TRBJ2-7; tentative D call: TRBD1 (5 bases). Trimming shortened V by 6 bases and J by 5 bases, and 17 bases separated the two germline ends. Germline CDR1 MNHNS, CDR2 SASEGT. CDR3 length: 14 residues. CDR3 sequence: CASSLPRQFHEQYF. DNA of the CDR3: TGTGCCAGCAGCCTCCCCCGACAGTTCCACGAGCAGTACTTC.

This clonotype was observed many times. This chain joins TRBV28 and TRBJ1-2, with D perhaps matching TRBD1 (6 bases). The CDR3 runs 14 residues. V lost 7 bases and J 1 base, leaving 13 bases between the germline ends. From germline, CDR1 is MDHEN and CDR2 SYDVKM. This chain's CDR3 is CASTRGGVNYGYTF. As DNA, the CDR3 is TGTGCCAGCACTCGAGGGGGGGTTAACTATGGCTACACCTTC.

The chain recombines TRBV28 with TRBJ1-2; TRBD1 is a possible D gene (5 bases). The CDR3 totals 14 residues. The ends were cut back, 5 bases at V and 7 bases at J, with 17 bases in the middle. CDR1 and CDR2 from the germline V gene are MDHEN and SYDVKM. The CDR3 protein is CASSPWTTSGGYTF. CDR3 nucleotide sequence: TGTGCCAGCAGTCCCTGGACAACATCGGGTGGCTACACCTTC.

This clonotype was detected many times. The chain couples TRBV7-3 to TRBJ2-1; 8 positions agree with TRBD1. This CDR3 spans 15 amino acids. The V segment lost 1 base and the J segment 8 bases; nucleotides outside the gene matches: 7. Germline V CDR1 and CDR2: SGHTA, FQGTGA. The CDR3 DNA follows: TGTGCCAGCAGCTTAATTCAGGGGGCGGGCGATGAGCAGTTCTTC. Protein sequence: CASSLIQGAGDEQFF.

This clonotype was counted at least ten times. This may be a read error, as it is one base from a much larger clone. The chain uses TRBV28 and TRBJ1-5; D gene ambiguous. Germline CDR1 reads MDHEN; CDR2 reads SYDVKM. V gave up 1 base and J gave up 4 bases, with 11 bases separating them. CDR3 length equals 15 residues. CDR3 protein: CASSLFGPNNQPQHF. CDR3 nucleotide sequence: TGTGCCAGCAGTTTATTCGGCCCCAATAATCAGCCCCAGCATTTT.

The V gene is TRBV7-9, the J gene TRBJ2-3, with a weak D call TRBD1 (7 bases). Gene TRBJ2-5 matches the end of the DNA better, so the J call may be wrong. The germline V gene has CDR1 SEHNR and CDR2 FQNEAQ (reference sequence). This CDR3 has 14 residues. This chain's CDR3 is CASSWRQGGVTQYF. The CDR3 DNA is TGTGCCAGCAGCTGGAGACAGGGAGGAGTGACCCAGTACTTC.

This clonotype was recorded many times. The chain's CDR3 is CSARDGKGLGSPLHF. The CDR3 DNA reads TGCAGTGCTAGAGATGGGAAGGGGTTGGGTTCACCCCTCCACTTT. The chain is built from TRBV20-1 and TRBJ1-6; D perhaps matches TRBD1 (5 bases). V was trimmed by 0 bases and J by 9 bases, leaving 15 bases between them. Germline V CDR1 and CDR2: DFQATT, SNEGSKA (reference sequence). The CDR3 covers 15 residues.

Details on this clonotype: A read error may account for a junction end that differs from germline. The V and J genes are TRBV7-8 and TRBJ1-2; D is unresolved. This CDR3 has 15 amino acids. Germline V CDR1 and CDR2: SGHVS, FQNEAQ. This CDR3 reads CASSLGPAGADGCTF. The CDR3, as DNA: TGTGCCAGCAGCTTAGGGCCGGCAGGAGCGGATGGCTGCACCTTC.

This clonotype was detected ten times or more. This chain uses TRBV6-2 or TRBV6-3 with TRBJ2-2; maybe TRBD1 (5 bases). CDR1 MNHEY and CDR2 SVGEGT come from the germline V gene. The ends were cut back, 5 bases at V and 6 bases at J, with 7 bases in the middle. This CDR3 is 12 amino acids long. CDR3 sequence reads: CASSQGSGELFF. Here the CDR3 DNA reads TGTGCCAGCAGTCAGGGTTCCGGGGAGCTGTTTTTT.

At least ten counts were recorded for this clonotype. The chain is built from TRBV20-1 and TRBJ2-1, with a possible D match to TRBD2 (5 bases). Looked up from germline, CDR1 is DFQATT and CDR2 is SNEGSKA (reference sequence). The CDR3 has 17 amino acids. Trimming stripped 0 bases from V and 0 bases from J, with 15 bases between. The DNA of the CDR3 is TGCAGTGCTAGAGATACCCGACTACCGAGCTCCTACAATGAGCAGTTCTTC. Translated, it gives CSARDTRLPSSYNEQFF.

This clonotype has more than one count but fewer than ten. The chain is built from TRBV3-1 and TRBJ1-5, with D uncertain. From germline, CDR1 is LGHDT and CDR2 YNNKEL (reference sequence). CDR3 length: 13 residues. With 5 bases removed from V and 5 bases from J, the gap between germline ends came to 10 bases. In DNA, the CDR3 is TGTGCCAGCAGCGAATGGACTGATCAGCCCCAGCATTTT. Translating gives CASSEWTDQPQHF. The variable domain in full, completed from reference TRBV3-1 and TRBJ1-5, reads DTAVSQTPKYLVTQMGNDKSIKCEQNLGHDTMYWYKQDSKKFLKIMFSYNNKELIINETVPNRFSPKSPDKAHLNLHINSLELGDSAVYFCASSEWTDQPQHFGDGTRLSIL.

This clonotype was counted at least ten times. The chain carries TRBV28 and TRBJ1-1, with 7 bases identical to TRBD1. The CDR3 length is 14 residues. V shed 6 bases, J shed 7 bases, and the junction held 11 bases outside the gene matches. Germline CDR1 is MDHEN and CDR2 is SYDVKM. CDR3 DNA sequence: TGTGCCAGCAGGGCTCAATTCCGGGACAGTGAAGCTTTCTTT. It codes for CASRAQFRDSEAFF.

Many counts were recorded for this clonotype. The V gene is TRBV4-3, the J gene TRBJ2-7; 8 positions match TRBD2. The CDR3 covers 14 residues. From germline, CDR1 is LGHNA and CDR2 YSLEER. Losses at the gene ends were 4 bases for V and 1 base for J; bases not matched to a gene: 3. The CDR3 DNA reads as TGCGCCAGCAGCCGAATAGCGGGGTCCTACGAGCAGTACTTC. As protein: CASSRIAGSYEQYF.

This clonotype was picked up a small number of times. This rearrangement joins TRBV12-5 to TRBJ2-1, with D uncertain. This CDR3 spans 10 amino acids. V was clipped by 2 bases and J by 12 bases, with 5 bases between them. Germline V gene data show CDR1 as LGHNT and CDR2 as FRNRAP. This CDR3 is CASGLSGQFF. For the CDR3, the DNA is TGTGCTAGTGGTTTGTCGGGGCAGTTCTTC.

In this sample, this clonotype turned up many times. The chain combines TRBV2 with TRBJ2-7; D gene uncertain. Per the germline V gene, CDR1 is SNHLY and CDR2 is FYNNEI. The CDR3 extends over 14 amino acids. The V end lost 0 bases, the J end lost 2 bases, and 8 bases lay between the germline ends. The chain's CDR3 is CASSEAGKTYEQYF. The CDR3 nucleotides read TGTGCCAGCAGTGAAGCGGGAAAAACCTACGAGCAGTACTTC.

In this sample, this clonotype turned up many times. The V and J genes are TRBV12-3 or TRBV12-4 and TRBJ2-7; 7 nucleotides agree with TRBD1. V shed 2 bases and J 2 bases; nucleotides not matched to a gene: 3. The CDR3 is made up of 14 amino acids. In nucleotides, the CDR3 is TGTGCCAGCAGTTTAAATGGACAGGCCTACGAGCAGTACTTC. This gives the protein CASSLNGQAYEQYF.

There are many counts of this clonotype. The chain recombines TRBV20-1 with TRBJ2-4; D may correspond to TRBD1 or TRBD2 (5 bases each). V was clipped by 1 base and J by 4 bases, with 11 bases between them. CDR3 length: 14 residues. Germline V lookup: CDR1 DFQATT, CDR2 SNEGSKA (reference sequence). The CDR3 sequence: CSARAPGSKNIQYF. The CDR3 DNA follows: TGCAGTGCTAGAGCTCCAGGGAGTAAAAACATTCAGTACTTC.

This clonotype was detected many times. V and J are TRBV28 and TRBJ2-1, with TRBD2 matching 8 bases. CDR3 size: 18 residues. After removal of 6 bases from V and 3 bases from J, the junction contained 16 bases not matched to a gene. Per the germline V gene, CDR1 is MDHEN and CDR2 is SYDVKM. The CDR3 reads CASSPPPWERGFYNEQFF. CDR3 in DNA: TGTGCCAGCAGCCCACCCCCTTGGGAGCGGGGGTTCTACAATGAGCAGTTCTTC.